The TCR beta chain described here comes from a study of blood T cells in healthy people across ages. The CDR3 loop spans 14 amino acids. Germline-derived CDR1 and CDR2 are SQVTM and ANQGSEA. V was clipped by 6 bases and J by 11 bases; unmatched bases: 15. Primed by a sample-barcoded 5' primer and a J-beta primer mix, a second PCR proceeded for roughly 6 to 12 cycles. Each CDR3 protein gets one entry after TCRdb re-called the 5' RACE reads with MiXCR. The table lists hundreds of thousands of distinct CDR3 sequences, around 49% of them singletons. This clonotype has more than one count but fewer than ten.

This sequence joins TRBV29-1 and TRBJ2-3; 9 bases fit TRBD1. The TCR comes from a woman aged 60-75 years in good health. Material: blood. CDR3 protein: CSVIRDRDSTGQYF. CDR3 DNA sequence: TGCAGCGTAATCCGGGACAGGGACTCTACGGGGCAGTATTTT.